This T cell receptor (beta chain) was identified in a study of post-analysis software for immune sequencing data. Included in the TCR beta cDNA libraries were unique molecular identifiers. TCRdb analysed the PCR reads with MiXCR anew, one entry per CDR3 protein. The profile shows 150,000 to 200,000 distinct CDR3 sequences, approximately 30% of them singletons. This CDR3 has 13 residues. Germline V CDR1 and CDR2: DFQATT, SNEGSKA (reference sequence). This clonotype has just one count. Its antigen remains unknown. At one end, the junction sequence differs from germline, possibly due to a read error. Study-wide results and caveats: Patients had higher frequencies than controls of a handful of TRBV segments, including TRBV5-6, TRBV5-1 and TRBV20-1. Those with multiple sclerosis, the patient group, showed significantly lower normalized Chao1 diversity than controls. Co-batched samples clustered tightly together by F measure.

The sample comprised blood. The chain employs TRBV20-1 and TRBJ1-1; maybe TRBD1 (5 bases). The receptor was isolated from a girl aged 10 to 17 with multiple sclerosis. The CDR3 DNA follows: TGCAGTGCCCAAAGGGGAGTGAACGCTGAAGCTTTCTTT. Residues: CSAQRGVNAEAFF.